These 9 T cell receptor beta chains share one sample of origin, sequenced in a study of EBV T-cell therapy then PD-1 blockade in nasopharyngeal carcinoma. Produced via immunoSEQ multiplex PCR; TCRdb's table is partial and in-frame only. The table includes roughly 20,000 clones, about 80% detected once. Time point meaning: 266 days after commencement of treatment, after nivolumab therapy. Described treatment: AdE1-LMPpoly-expanded autologous EBV-specific T-cell therapy followed by anti-PD-1 nivolumab. For these receptors, no antigen is known. Sequenced here: CD8+ T cells from blood, sampled at approximately day 260 from a patient whose treatment included autologous EBV-specific T cells and nivolumab. These receptors came from a man in his forties with nasopharyngeal carcinoma.

This sequence joins TRBV2 and TRBJ1-1; 7 bases map to TRBD1. The CDR3 consists of 17 residues. Germline-derived CDR1 and CDR2 are SNHLY and FYNNEI. The V gene end was trimmed by 4 bases and the J gene end by 2 bases; junction bases not matched to a gene: 13. CDR3 DNA sequence: TGTGCCAGCAGTGGGCCCCTACAGGGGCCGCTAAACACTGAAGCTTTCTTT. Translating gives CASSGPLQGPLNTEAFF.

Relative to its sample, this clone is medium-sized. The chain joins TRBV4-2 to TRBJ2-1; 14 bases align to TRBD2. V dropped 1 base and J dropped 10; count of bases not matched to a gene: 6. Germline V gene sequence: CDR1 LGHNA, CDR2 YNFKEQ. The CDR3 extends over 16 amino acids. CDR3 sequence: CASSQVTGTSGGEQFF. In nucleotides, the CDR3 is TGTGCCAGCAGCCAAGTAACCGGGACTAGCGGGGGAGAGCAGTTCTTC.

The chain is built from TRBV4-3 and TRBJ1-5; D not resolved. Germline CDR1 and CDR2: LGHNA and YSLEER. The CDR3 consists of 17 residues. The ends were cut back, 3 bases at V and 6 bases at J, with 21 bases in the middle. The CDR3 sequence is CASSHFVGGRSGQPQHF. The CDR3 bases are TGCGCCAGCAGCCACTTCGTCGGCGGCCGCTCCGGTCAGCCCCAGCATTTT.

The chain joins TRBV7-2 to TRBJ2-7; TRBD1 aligns across 7 bases. Unmatched junction bases numbered 4, after V lost 2 bases and J lost 3 bases. The germline V gene has CDR1 SGHTA and CDR2 FQGNSA. The CDR3 runs 14 residues. The CDR3 protein is CASSLRDSLYEQYF. CDR3 nucleotides: TGTGCCAGCAGCTTACGGGACAGTCTCTACGAGCAGTACTTC.

The genes are TRBV7-9 and TRBJ2-1; D remains ambiguous. Germline CDR1 is SEHNR and CDR2 is FQNEAQ (reference sequence). Trimming pared 6 bases from V and 1 base from J, leaving 7 bases between. The CDR3 extends over 13 amino acids. The DNA of the CDR3 is TGTGCCAGCAGGGAAGGATCCTACAATGAGCAGTTCTTC. Translated: CASREGSYNEQFF.

The V and J genes are TRBV6-4 and TRBJ2-1; TRBD2 matches 9 bases. The V segment lost 0 bases and the J segment 3 bases; nucleotides outside the gene matches: 0. The CDR3 is made up of 15 amino acids. Germline CDR1 reads MRHNA; CDR2 reads SNTAGT. CDR3 in amino acids: CASSDSLAGYNEQFF. CDR3 DNA: TGTGCCAGCAGTGACTCACTAGCGGGCTACAATGAGCAGTTCTTC.

This clone was seen a single time. The CDR3 is CASSRDGGRNQPQHF. CDR3 bases: TGTGCCAGCAGCCGGGACGGGGGACGCAATCAGCCCCAGCATTTT. V gene TRBV7-2 combines with J gene TRBJ1-5; tentatively, D is TRBD1 (5 bases). The V end lost 5 bases, the J end lost 2 bases, and 13 bases lay between the germline ends. This CDR3 spans 15 amino acids. Germline CDR1 SGHTA, CDR2 FQGNSA.

The chain uses TRBV4-1 and TRBJ2-7; possible D gene TRBD1, 5 bases. V was shortened by 0 bases and J by 0 bases, with 15 bases between the two germline ends. CDR3 length: 17 amino acids. In germline, CDR1 is MGHRA, CDR2 YSYEKL. In DNA, the CDR3 is TGCGCCAGCAGCCAAGAACAGGTGGCCTTGAGCTCCTACGAGCAGTACTTC. Translation: CASSQEQVALSSYEQYF.

The V call is TRBV7-9, the J call TRBJ1-5; TRBD1 matches 10 bases. V trimming: 1 base; J trimming: 2 bases; junction bases outside the gene matches: 8. The CDR3 totals 18 residues. Germline loops: CDR1 SEHNR, CDR2 FQNEAQ (reference sequence). CDR3 nucleotide sequence: TGTGCCAGCAGCTTAGGGGTTACCGGGACAGGGGGCAATCAGCCCCAGCATTTT. This codes for CASSLGVTGTGGNQPQHF.